Shown below are 2 T cell receptor beta chains from a single sample sequenced in a study of shared T cell receptors in the human thymus. Assay used: immunoSEQ multiplex PCR; TCRdb lists only in-frame clones, some missing. The data contain approximately 490,000 clones, around 78% of them singletons. The same data also contributed to another study, on human thymus T cells.

The material sequenced was thymocytes. The receptor source for this set is a boy younger than two with a congenital heart defect.

The V and J genes are TRBV9 and TRBJ1-2; D is unclear. V lost 4 bases and J 8 bases, leaving 15 bases between the germline ends. The length of the CDR3 is 13 residues. CDR1 is SGDLS and CDR2 is YYNGEE in the germline V gene. This CDR3 is CASSPAAGSGYTF. DNA for the CDR3: TGTGCCAGCAGCCCGGCGGCGGGGTCCGGCTACACCTTC.

This clone was observed a single time. This chain joins TRBV29-1 and TRBJ2-1; possible D gene TRBD2, 5 bases. This CDR3 spans 13 amino acids. Per the germline V gene, CDR1 is SQVTM and CDR2 is ANQGSEA. Trimming took off 4 bases at V and 2 bases at J, with 9 bases between the two ends. In DNA, the CDR3 is TGCAGCGTTGTTTGGACTGCCTACAATGAGCAGTTCTTC. It specifies CSVVWTAYNEQFF.